This TCR beta chain was recovered during a study of cytomegalovirus exposure and HLA in healthy donors. Findings and limits, study-wide: A later analysis linked a missense DCLRE1C variant to TCR beta V- and J-gene trimming.

There are 16 residues in the CDR3. Germline V gene data show CDR1 as MNHEY and CDR2 as SMNVEV (reference sequence). The junction had 9 bases not matched to a gene; V was cut back by 5 bases and J by 0 bases. The PCR used 60 Vbeta and 13 Jbeta primers. Clones were read by immunoSEQ multiplex PCR, and TCRdb kept only the in-frame ones, dropping some. The sample contains some 150,000 clones, 72% of which appear only once. Comment on this clone: As yet, its antigen is unknown.

This TCR was sampled from a human donor in good health. Input material: PBMCs. This rearrangement joins TRBV27 to TRBJ2-5; 7 bases match TRBD2. CDR3 region: CASSLHPGLNQETQYF. The CDR3 DNA follows: TGTGCCAGCAGTCTCCACCCGGGACTAAACCAAGAGACCCAGTACTTC.